The 14 T cell receptor beta chains below come from one sample, sequenced in a study of metastatic and nonmetastatic thyroid tumors. None of the patients had undergone any treatment ahead of thyroid surgery. TCRdb used MiXCR to call clones anew from the PCR reads. The sample records some 12,000 clones, roughly 21% being singletons. The source material was adjacent normal tissue. The receptors were sampled from a female donor with papillary thyroid cancer or a benign thyroid nodule (not recorded which). Some clones in this sample may be carry-over from other donors' samples.

This clone turned up a few times. Other nucleotide sequences from this sample produce the same CDR3. This rearrangement joins TRBV27 to TRBJ1-4; tentatively, D is TRBD1 (6 bases). This CDR3 is built from 14 residues. CDR1 is MNHEY and CDR2 is SMNVEV in the germline V gene (reference sequence). V lost 4 bases to trimming and J lost 8 bases, with 14 bases between them. In DNA form, the CDR3 reads TGTGCCAGCAGTTCAGGCAGGGGCGACGAAAAACTGTTTTTT. Translated: CASSSGRGDEKLFF.

This clone came up once. The rearrangement joins TRBV11-1 to TRBJ2-1; D may be TRBD2 (5 bases). Per germline, CDR1 SGHAT and CDR2 FQDESV (reference sequence). The ends were cut back, 5 bases at V and 7 bases at J, with 21 bases in the middle. This CDR3 region has 16 residues. The CDR3 sequence: CASSRTRGSGGNEQFF. CDR3 nucleotides: TGTGCCAGCAGCCGCACTAGAGGGTCCGGCGGAAATGAGCAGTTCTTC.

This clone was counted at least ten times. This chain uses TRBV20-1 with TRBJ2-1; TRBD2 agrees at 10 bases. V lost 5 bases to trimming and J lost 4 bases; unmatched junction nucleotides: 5. The CDR3 is 14 residues long. Germline V gene lookup returns CDR1 DFQATT and CDR2 SNEGSKA (reference sequence). This CDR3 reads CSAPRTSGYNEQFF. In DNA form, the CDR3 reads TGCAGTGCTCCCCGGACTAGCGGTTACAATGAGCAGTTCTTC.

The rearrangement links TRBV6-1 to TRBJ1-2; D not certain. The CDR3 has 12 amino acids. Germline V gene lookup returns CDR1 MNHNS and CDR2 SASEGT. V lost 8 bases and J 6 bases, leaving 13 bases between the germline ends. The CDR3: CASDQRRNGYTF. In DNA, the CDR3 is TGTGCCAGCGACCAGAGGCGCAATGGCTACACCTTC.

This clone has a handful of counts. This chain links TRBV19 with TRBJ1-1; D is possibly TRBD1 (6 bases). The CDR3 sequence is 12 residues long. Germline V CDR1 and CDR2: LNHDA, SQIVND (reference sequence). V lost 5 bases and J 8 bases, leaving 12 bases between the germline ends. CDR3 DNA: TGTGCCAGTAGTTTTTTAACAGGGGAAGCTTTCTTT. As protein: CASSFLTGEAFF.

Relative to its sample, this clone is medium-sized. This sequence joins TRBV27 and TRBJ1-2; 9 positions match TRBD1. CDR3 length: 16 residues. V shed 0 bases and J 6 bases; nucleotides not matched to a gene: 8. Germline CDR1 reads MNHEY; CDR2 reads SMNVEV (reference sequence). The CDR3 coding sequence is TGTGCCAGCAGTTTATCGGGGACAGGGTTTCTAGATGGCTACACCTTC. This sequence encodes CASSLSGTGFLDGYTF.

This clone was seen a handful of times. This chain joins TRBV28 and TRBJ2-7; TRBD1 aligns across 8 bases. The germline gives CDR1 MDHEN, CDR2 SYDVKM. V was clipped by 7 bases and J by 0 bases; unmatched bases: 8. This CDR3 has 15 residues. The CDR3, as DNA: TGTGCCAGCATTTCAGGGGGCGCGTCCTCCTACGAGCAGTACTTC. This codes for CASISGGASSYEQYF. Full variable domain (missing parts from reference TRBV28 and TRBJ2-7): DVKVTQSSRYLVKRTGEKVFLECVQDMDHENMFWYRQDPGLGLRLIYFSYDVKMKEKGDIPEGYSVSREKKERFSLILESASTNQTSMYLCASISGGASSYEQYFGPGTRLTVT.

This clone occurred a few times. Because it lacks the conserved phenylalanine or tryptophan at the end, this CDR3 is likely a read error. The DNA is omitted, as the CDR3 cannot be located on it reliably, and the CDR3 follows TCRdb's listing. CDR3 sequence reads: CARQSGSSYNEQLL. V gene TRBV6-1 combines with J gene TRBJ2-1. The CDR3 is 14 amino acids long, termini counted. Germline CDR1 is MNHNS and CDR2 is SASEGT.

This clone was seen ten or more times. The same CDR3 arises from other DNA sequences in this sample as well. The gene calls are TRBV19 and TRBJ2-5; TRBD2 matches at 15 bases. Germline lookup yields CDR1 LNHDA and CDR2 SQIVND (reference sequence). The CDR3 consists of 17 residues. J was trimmed by 5 bases and V by 3 bases; bases with no gene match: 7. CDR3 DNA sequence: TGTGCCAGTAGTATCGGACTAGCGGGAGGGCCGATGGAGACCCAGTACTTC. Amino acids: CASSIGLAGGPMETQYF.

This clone appeared a single time. The chain has TRBV4-2 and TRBJ2-1; D possibly uses TRBD1 or TRBD2 (5 bases each). The ends were cut back, 0 bases at V and 8 bases at J, with 14 bases in the middle. CDR1 LGHNA and CDR2 YNFKEQ come from the germline V gene. This CDR3 contains 15 residues. The DNA for the CDR3 is TGTGCCAGCAGCCAAGATTCTGATCGGGGCGATGAGCAGTTCTTC. Translation: CASSQDSDRGDEQFF.

The table lists this clone with a few counts. Given the absence of the conserved phenylalanine or tryptophan at the CDR3 end, a read error is likely. The genes are TRBV20-1 and TRBJ2-7; D is possibly TRBD2 (5 bases). CDR1 is DFQATT and CDR2 is SNEGSKA in the germline V gene (reference sequence). V lost 4 bases and J 4 bases, leaving 11 bases between the germline ends. There are 12 residues in the CDR3. Written as DNA, the CDR3 is TGCAGTGCTACTTGCGGAGGATACGAGCAGTACTTA. Residues: CSATCGGYEQYL.

This clone has just a few counts. The J gene is TRBJ1-4, the V gene TRBV6-1; 12 nucleotides match TRBD1. From germline, CDR1 is MNHNS and CDR2 SASEGT. CDR3 length: 15 amino acids. Unmatched junction bases numbered 9, after V lost 7 bases and J lost 9 bases. The CDR3 is CASTLSGTGGKKLFF. The CDR3 DNA sequence: TGTGCCAGCACCCTAAGCGGGACAGGGGGCAAAAAACTGTTTTTT.

J is TRBJ2-7 and V is TRBV7-8; 7 nucleotides align to TRBD2. The V gene end was trimmed by 2 bases and the J gene end by 0 bases; junction bases not matched to a gene: 7. Germline V lookup: CDR1 SGHVS, CDR2 FQNEAQ. This CDR3 has 16 residues. Here the CDR3 reads CASSLLSGASSYEQYF. CDR3 in DNA: TGTGCCAGCAGCTTATTGAGCGGGGCGAGCTCCTACGAGCAGTACTTC.

This clone was found many times. The rearrangement joins TRBV20-1 to TRBJ1-2; perhaps TRBD1 as D (5 bases). Germline values: CDR1 DFQATT, CDR2 SNEGSKA (reference sequence). V lost 0 bases to trimming and J lost 8 bases, with 13 bases between them. The CDR3 has 13 amino acids. CDR3 residues: CSARESGREGYTF. The CDR3 bases are TGCAGTGCTAGAGAATCAGGGAGGGAGGGCTACACCTTC.